These 3 T cell receptor beta chains were sequenced from one sample in a study of T cell responses to AZD1222 COVID-19 vaccine. Method: immunoSEQ multiplex PCR; TCRdb's copy keeps in-frame clones and lacks some. In the table there are about 120,000 clones, about 90% of which are singletons. This specimen was peripheral blood, taken on day 0 of AZD1222 vaccination. The receptors shown here come from an adult in good health.

The chain combines TRBV18 with TRBJ2-7, with a possible D match to TRBD1 (6 bases). Trimming removed 2 bases from V and 7 bases from J, with 18 bases in between. Germline-derived CDR1 and CDR2 are KGHSH and LQKENI. There are 15 residues in the CDR3. The CDR3 nucleotides are TGTGCCAGCTCACCATTGGGCGCCCTTCAGGGGGAGCAGTACTTC. Translating it yields CASSPLGALQGEQYF.

This clone was picked up one time. The chain carries TRBV3-1 (or the pseudogene TRBV3-2) and TRBJ1-4; D is possibly TRBD1 (5 bases). The CDR3 covers 15 residues. Trimming pared 4 bases from V and 8 bases from J, leaving 17 bases between. The germline V gene has CDR1 LGHDT and CDR2 YNNKEL (reference sequence). CDR3 sequence reads: CASSRGDSKYEKLFF. CDR3 in DNA: TGTGCCAGCAGCCGAGGGGACTCCAAATACGAAAAACTGTTTTTT.

The genes are TRBV6-5 and TRBJ2-7; 8 bases match TRBD1. Germline V gene data show CDR1 as MNHEY and CDR2 as SVGAGI. This CDR3 contains 14 residues. V lost 6 bases, J lost 4 bases, and 8 bases stayed unmatched. The CDR3 loop is CASRVQGGPYEQYF. The DNA of the CDR3 is TGTGCCAGCAGGGTACAGGGGGGCCCATACGAGCAGTACTTC.